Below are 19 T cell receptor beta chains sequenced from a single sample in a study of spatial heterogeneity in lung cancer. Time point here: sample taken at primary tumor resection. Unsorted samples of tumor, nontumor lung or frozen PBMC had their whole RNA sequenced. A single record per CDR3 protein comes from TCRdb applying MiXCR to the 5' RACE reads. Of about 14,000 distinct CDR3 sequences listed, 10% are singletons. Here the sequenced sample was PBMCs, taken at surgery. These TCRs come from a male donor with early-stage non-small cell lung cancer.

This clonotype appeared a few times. The CDR3 loop reads CATSRDRADEKLFF. CDR3 sequence (DNA): TGTGCCACCAGCAGGGACAGGGCGGATGAAAAACTGTTTTTT. V is TRBV15 and J is TRBJ1-4; 8 bases line up with TRBD1. Per the germline V gene, CDR1 is LNHNV and CDR2 is YYDKDF (reference sequence). The CDR3 sequence is 14 residues long. With 3 bases clipped from V and 6 bases from J, the junction kept 3 bases outside the gene matches.

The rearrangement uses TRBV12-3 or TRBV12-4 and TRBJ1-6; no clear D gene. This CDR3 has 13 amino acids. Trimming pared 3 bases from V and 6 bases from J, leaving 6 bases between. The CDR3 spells CASSFVVNSPLHF. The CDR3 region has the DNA TGTGCCAGCAGTTTTGTTGTTAATTCACCCCTCCACTTT.

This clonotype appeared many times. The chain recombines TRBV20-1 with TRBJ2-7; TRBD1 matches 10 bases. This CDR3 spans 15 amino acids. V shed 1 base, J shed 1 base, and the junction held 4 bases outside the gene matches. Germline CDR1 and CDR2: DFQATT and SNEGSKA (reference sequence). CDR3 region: CSARGWTGGSYEQYF. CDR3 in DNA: TGCAGTGCTAGAGGGTGGACAGGGGGATCCTACGAGCAGTACTTC.

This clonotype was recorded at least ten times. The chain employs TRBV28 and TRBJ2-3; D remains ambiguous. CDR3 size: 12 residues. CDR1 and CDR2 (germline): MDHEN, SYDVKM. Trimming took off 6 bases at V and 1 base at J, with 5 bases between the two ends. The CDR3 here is CASSSGTDTQYF. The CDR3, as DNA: TGTGCCAGCAGCTCAGGCACAGATACGCAGTATTTT.

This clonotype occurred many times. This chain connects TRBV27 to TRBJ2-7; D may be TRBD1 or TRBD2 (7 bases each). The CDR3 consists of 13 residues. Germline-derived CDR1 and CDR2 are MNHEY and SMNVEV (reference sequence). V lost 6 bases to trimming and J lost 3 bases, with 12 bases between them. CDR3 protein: CASRQGGNYEQYF. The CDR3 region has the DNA TGTGCCAGCAGGCAGGGGGGGAACTACGAGCAGTACTTC.

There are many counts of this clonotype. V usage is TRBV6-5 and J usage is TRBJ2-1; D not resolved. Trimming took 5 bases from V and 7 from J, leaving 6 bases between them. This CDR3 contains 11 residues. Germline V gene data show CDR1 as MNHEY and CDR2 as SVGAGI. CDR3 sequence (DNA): TGTGCCAGCAGTCTAAATAATGAGCAGTTCTTC. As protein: CASSLNNEQFF.

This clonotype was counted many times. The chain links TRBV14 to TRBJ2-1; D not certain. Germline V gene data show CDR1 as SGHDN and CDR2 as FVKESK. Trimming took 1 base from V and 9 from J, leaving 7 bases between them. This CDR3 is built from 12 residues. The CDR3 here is CASSQVPGEQFF. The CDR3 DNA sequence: TGTGCCAGCAGCCAAGTACCGGGTGAGCAGTTCTTC.

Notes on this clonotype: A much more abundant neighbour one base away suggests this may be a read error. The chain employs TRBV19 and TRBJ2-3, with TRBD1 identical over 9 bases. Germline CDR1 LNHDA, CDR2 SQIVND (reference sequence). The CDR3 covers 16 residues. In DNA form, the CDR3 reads TGTGCCAGTACTCGAGGGGGACAGGGCGGCACAGATACGCAGTTTTTT. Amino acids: CASTRGGQGGTDTQFF. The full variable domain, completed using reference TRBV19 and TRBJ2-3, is DGGITQSPKYLFRKEGQNVTLSCEQNLNHDAMYWYRQDPGQGLRLIYYSQIVNDFQKGDIAEGYSVSREKKESFPLTVTSAQKNPTAFYLCASTRGGQGGTDTQFFGPGTRLTVL.

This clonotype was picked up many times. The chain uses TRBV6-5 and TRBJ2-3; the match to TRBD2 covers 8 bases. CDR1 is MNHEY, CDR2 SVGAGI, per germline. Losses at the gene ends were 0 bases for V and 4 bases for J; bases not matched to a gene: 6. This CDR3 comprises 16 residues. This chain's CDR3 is CASSYSTGGPPDTQYF. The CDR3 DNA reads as TGTGCCAGCAGTTACTCTACGGGAGGGCCCCCAGATACGCAGTATTTT.

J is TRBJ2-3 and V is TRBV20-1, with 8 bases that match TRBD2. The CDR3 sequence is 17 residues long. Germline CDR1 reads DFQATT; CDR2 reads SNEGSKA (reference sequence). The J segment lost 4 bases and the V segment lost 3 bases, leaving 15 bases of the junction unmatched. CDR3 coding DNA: TGCAGTGCTAGGACCTCCAAAGCGGGAGTAGTTGCAGATACGCAGTATTTT. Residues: CSARTSKAGVVADTQYF.

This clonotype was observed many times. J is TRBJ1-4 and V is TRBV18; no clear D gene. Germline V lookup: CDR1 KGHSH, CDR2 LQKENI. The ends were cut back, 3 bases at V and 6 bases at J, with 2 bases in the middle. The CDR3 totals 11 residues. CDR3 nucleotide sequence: TGTGCCAGCTCACCGGATGAAAAACTGTTTTTT. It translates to CASSPDEKLFF.

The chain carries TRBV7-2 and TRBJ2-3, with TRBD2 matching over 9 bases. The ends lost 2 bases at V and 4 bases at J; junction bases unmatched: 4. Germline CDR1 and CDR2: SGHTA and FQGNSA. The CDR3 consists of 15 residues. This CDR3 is CASSLRGRAADTQYF. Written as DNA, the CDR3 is TGTGCCAGCAGCTTACGCGGGAGGGCAGCAGATACGCAGTATTTT.

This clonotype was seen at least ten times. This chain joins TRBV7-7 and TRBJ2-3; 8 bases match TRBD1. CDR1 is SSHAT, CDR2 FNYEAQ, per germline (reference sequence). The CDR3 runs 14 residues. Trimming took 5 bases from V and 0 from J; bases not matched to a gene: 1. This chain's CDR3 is CASSRQGSTDTQYF. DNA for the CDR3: TGTGCCAGCAGCCGACAGGGGAGCACAGATACGCAGTATTTT.

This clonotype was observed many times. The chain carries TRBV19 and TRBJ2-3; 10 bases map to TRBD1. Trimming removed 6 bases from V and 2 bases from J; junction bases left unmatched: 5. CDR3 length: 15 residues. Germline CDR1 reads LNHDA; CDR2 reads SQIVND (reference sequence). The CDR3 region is CASRPGQGFTDTQYF. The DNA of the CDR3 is TGTGCCAGTAGGCCGGGACAGGGGTTCACAGATACGCAGTATTTT.

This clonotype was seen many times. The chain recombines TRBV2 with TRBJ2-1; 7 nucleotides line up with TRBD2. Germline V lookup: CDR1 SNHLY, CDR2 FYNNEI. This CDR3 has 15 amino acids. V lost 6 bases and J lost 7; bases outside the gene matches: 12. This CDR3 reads CASRLGLQSGNEQFF. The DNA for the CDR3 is TGTGCCAGCAGACTGGGACTACAAAGCGGGAATGAGCAGTTCTTC.

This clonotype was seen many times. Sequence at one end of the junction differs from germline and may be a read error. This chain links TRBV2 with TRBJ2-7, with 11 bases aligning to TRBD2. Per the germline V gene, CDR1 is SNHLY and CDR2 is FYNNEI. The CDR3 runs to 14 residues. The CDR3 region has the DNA TGTGCCAGCAGGGAACGAGCCTTAGCGGGAGGGCCCCGCTTC. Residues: CASRERALAGGPRF.

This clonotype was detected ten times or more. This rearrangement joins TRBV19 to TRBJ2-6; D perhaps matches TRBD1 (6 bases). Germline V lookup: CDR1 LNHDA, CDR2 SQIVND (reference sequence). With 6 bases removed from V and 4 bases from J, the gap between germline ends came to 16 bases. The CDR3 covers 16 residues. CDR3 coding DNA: TGTGCCAGTAGCCCCAACAGGGCCGCAGGGGCCAACGTCCTGACTTTC. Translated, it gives CASSPNRAAGANVLTF.

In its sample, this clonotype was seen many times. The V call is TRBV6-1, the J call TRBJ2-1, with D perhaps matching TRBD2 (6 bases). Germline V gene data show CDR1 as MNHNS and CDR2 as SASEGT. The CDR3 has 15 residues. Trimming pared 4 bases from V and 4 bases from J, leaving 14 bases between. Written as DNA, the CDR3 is TGTGCCAGCAGTGTGGTTAGCGGAGCTTACAATGAGCAGTTCTTC. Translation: CASSVVSGAYNEQFF.

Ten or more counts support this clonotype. The CDR3 coding sequence is TGTGCCAGCAGCTTCGGTTGGGACAATCAGCCCCAGCATTTT. Its protein is CASSFGWDNQPQHF. The chain recombines TRBV7-9 with TRBJ1-5, with D uncertain. V lost 3 bases, J lost 3 bases, and 9 bases lay in between. Germline V gene sequence: CDR1 SEHNR, CDR2 FQNEAQ (reference sequence). The CDR3 totals 14 residues.